These 5 T cell receptor beta chains were all obtained from the same sample, sequenced in a study of blood T cell repertoires in COVID-19. Method: immunoSEQ multiplex PCR; TCRdb's copy keeps in-frame clones and lacks some. This repertoire shows some 320,000 clones, 89% found once; its top ten account for about 5%. Material for sequencing was PBMCs or T cells enriched from blood (not recorded which). The receptor set was obtained from a man aged 60 to 69 who had recovered from COVID-19.

The V and J genes are TRBV5-6 and TRBJ2-5, with TRBD1 matching over 12 bases. The ends lost 4 bases at V and 5 bases at J; junction bases unmatched: 6. This CDR3 comprises 15 residues. The V gene's germline CDR1 is SGHDT and CDR2 YYEEEE. In nucleotides, the CDR3 is TGTGCCAGCAGCCGGGACAGGGGGCGCGGGGAGACCCAGTACTTC. Protein: CASSRDRGRGETQYF.

The chain couples TRBV2 to TRBJ1-1; maybe TRBD1 (6 bases). The CDR3 spans 14 residues. Deletions cut 6 bases from V and 0 bases from J, with 11 bases between. Germline V gene data show CDR1 as SNHLY and CDR2 as FYNNEI. The CDR3 nucleotides read TGTGCCAGCAGCCAGGGGCCGATGAACACTGAAGCTTTCTTT. It specifies CASSQGPMNTEAFF.

The CDR3 coding sequence is TGCAGCGTTCGACAGGGAATGGATGGCTACACCTTC. Translated: CSVRQGMDGYTF. V is TRBV29-1 and J is TRBJ1-2; the match to TRBD1 covers 7 bases. The CDR3 covers 12 residues. Per germline, CDR1 SQVTM and CDR2 ANQGSEA. Trimming removed 5 bases from V and 6 bases from J; junction bases left unmatched: 6.

V usage is TRBV28 and J usage is TRBJ2-1; the match to TRBD2 covers 10 bases. The CDR3 has 16 amino acids. Germline assignment: CDR1 MDHEN and CDR2 SYDVKM. V lost 4 bases and J lost 2; bases outside the gene matches: 5. CDR3 in amino acids: CASSYDGTSAYNEQFF. Here the CDR3 DNA reads TGTGCCAGCAGTTACGATGGGACTAGCGCCTACAATGAGCAGTTCTTC. Complete variable domain (other parts from reference TRBV28 and TRBJ2-1): DVKVTQSSRYLVKRTGEKVFLECVQDMDHENMFWYRQDPGLGLRLIYFSYDVKMKEKGDIPEGYSVSREKKERFSLILESASTNQTSMYLCASSYDGTSAYNEQFFGPGTRLTVL.

The V gene is TRBV9, the J gene TRBJ1-2, with D perhaps TRBD1 (5 bases). In germline, CDR1 is SGDLS, CDR2 YYNGEE. The CDR3 extends over 15 amino acids. Trimming cost V 3 bases and J 4 bases, with 16 bases left between them. The DNA of the CDR3 is TGTGCCAGCAGCGCCTTAGGGGCGGGAGGCTATGGCTACACCTTC. Amino acid sequence: CASSALGAGGYGYTF.